The 23 T cell receptor beta chains below all came from one sample that was sequenced in a study of blood T cell repertoires in COVID-19. The method was immunoSEQ multiplex PCR; TCRdb's version includes in-frame clones alone and lacks a portion of them. The sample contains approximately 300,000 clones, roughly 90% of which appear only once. The sample consisted of PBMCs or T cells enriched from blood (not recorded which). All receptors derive from a woman aged 30 to 39 who had recovered from COVID-19.

The chain recombines TRBV5-1 with TRBJ2-1, with D tentatively TRBD2 (5 bases). The V gene's germline CDR1 is SGHRS and CDR2 YFSETQ. CDR3 length: 15 amino acids. V shed 4 bases and J shed 4 bases, with 15 bases lying between them. The CDR3 sequence is CASSLEVGGYNEQFF. In nucleotides, the CDR3 is TGCGCCAGCAGCCTGGAGGTCGGCGGGTACAATGAGCAGTTCTTC.

The chain carries TRBV28 and TRBJ1-6, with 10 bases that match TRBD1. Germline V gene data show CDR1 as MDHEN and CDR2 as SYDVKM. J gave up 10 bases and V 4 bases, and 7 bases lay outside the gene matches. The CDR3 runs 15 residues. Here the CDR3 DNA reads TGTGCCAGCAGTTCAGCGACAGGGGGCCTGTCACCCCTCCACTTT. This gives the protein CASSSATGGLSPLHF.

Only one count was recorded for this clone. The chain recombines TRBV18 with TRBJ2-3; D unclear. V dropped 2 bases and J dropped 0 bases, with 12 bases sitting between them. Looked up from germline, CDR1 is KGHSH and CDR2 is LQKENI. The length of the CDR3 is 16 residues. The CDR3 region has the DNA TGTGCCAGCTCACCAGTAGTTTATACTAGCACAGATACGCAGTATTTT. Protein: CASSPVVYTSTDTQYF.

The J gene is TRBJ2-7, the V gene TRBV7-9; D gene unclear. There are 12 residues in the CDR3. The germline V gene has CDR1 SEHNR and CDR2 FQNEAQ (reference sequence). V was pared by 6 bases and J by 3 bases, with 9 bases between. The CDR3 nucleotides read TGTGCCAGCAGGTTGGGCGACTACGAGCAGTACTTC. It codes for CASRLGDYEQYF.

This chain uses TRBV27 with TRBJ2-7; 9 positions match TRBD1. CDR1 and CDR2 (germline): MNHEY, SMNVEV (reference sequence). J gave up 4 bases and V 4 bases, and 5 bases lay outside the gene matches. The CDR3 consists of 14 residues. For the CDR3, the DNA is TGTGCCAGCAGTTGGACAGGGGAGATTTACGAGCAGTACTTC. It yields the protein CASSWTGEIYEQYF.

The chain couples TRBV4-1 to TRBJ1-2; a possible D gene is TRBD1 (6 bases). Germline loops: CDR1 MGHRA, CDR2 YSYEKL. The CDR3 covers 14 residues. Deletions cut 4 bases from V and 8 bases from J, with 17 bases between. CDR3 bases: TGCGCCAGCAGCCCCGCCGGGCAGGGACAAGGCTACACCTTC. This codes for CASSPAGQGQGYTF.

For the CDR3, the DNA is TGTGCCATTACCGGACAGATTCAAGAGACCCAGTACTTC. Its translation: CAITGQIQETQYF. The rearrangement uses TRBV2 and TRBJ2-5; possible D gene TRBD1, 6 bases. Trimming removed 10 bases at V and 2 bases at J, with 14 bases between. From germline, CDR1 is SNHLY and CDR2 FYNNEI. CDR3 length: 13 residues.

This clone was seen a few times. J is TRBJ1-3 and V is TRBV6-5; D is unclear. CDR1 and CDR2 from the germline V gene are MNHEY and SVGAGI. Trimming removed 6 bases from V and 5 bases from J, with 14 bases in between. CDR3 length equals 14 residues. CDR3 nucleotide sequence: TGTGCCAGCAGACCAGACACCGCCCGAAACACCATATATTTT. Encoded protein: CASRPDTARNTIYF.

As to this clone: The same CDR3 can be traced to other DNA sequences in this sample. The rearrangement joins TRBV18 to TRBJ1-5; 8 nucleotides match TRBD1. This CDR3 has 15 amino acids. Germline V gene lookup returns CDR1 KGHSH and CDR2 LQKENI. The junction had 6 bases not matched to a gene; V was cut back by 3 bases and J by 5 bases. CDR3 sequence (DNA): TGTGCCAGCTCACCCCAGGGGGCACGGGATCAGCCCCAGCATTTT. It codes for CASSPQGARDQPQHF.

J is TRBJ2-3 and V is TRBV7-3; TRBD2 agrees at 9 bases. The CDR3 covers 18 residues. The ends lost 0 bases at V and 1 base at J; junction bases unmatched: 8. The germline V gene has CDR1 SGHTA and CDR2 FQGTGA. The DNA of the CDR3 is TGTGCCAGCAGCTTAACCTGGGCTAGCGGGACCGGCACAGATACGCAGTATTTT. Amino acid sequence: CASSLTWASGTGTDTQYF.

This chain connects TRBV28 to TRBJ2-7; 11 nucleotides line up with TRBD1. Germline V lookup: CDR1 MDHEN, CDR2 SYDVKM. This CDR3 contains 14 residues. Trimming took 5 bases from V and 1 from J; bases not matched to a gene: 1. CDR3 bases: TGTGCCAGCAGTGGACAGGGGGCATCCTACGAGCAGTACTTC. It codes for CASSGQGASYEQYF. The complete variable domain, with remaining parts taken from reference TRBV28 and TRBJ2-7, reads DVKVTQSSRYLVKRTGEKVFLECVQDMDHENMFWYRQDPGLGLRLIYFSYDVKMKEKGDIPEGYSVSREKKERFSLILESASTNQTSMYLCASSGQGASYEQYFGPGTRLTVT.

The V gene is TRBV27, the J gene TRBJ2-1; D is possibly TRBD1 (5 bases). V lost 8 bases and J 0 bases, leaving 23 bases between the germline ends. The germline V gene encodes CDR1 MNHEY and CDR2 SMNVEV (reference sequence). The CDR3 runs to 18 residues. The CDR3 here is CASPPRQTFSNSYNEQFF. CDR3 sequence (DNA): TGTGCCAGCCCACCCCGACAGACTTTTTCTAACTCCTACAATGAGCAGTTCTTC.

The rearrangement links TRBV5-1 to TRBJ2-2, with 7 positions matching TRBD1. The CDR3 is 15 residues long. Germline V gives CDR1 SGHRS, CDR2 YFSETQ. Trimming removed 0 bases from V and 5 bases from J; junction bases left unmatched: 4. The CDR3: CASSLATGLTGELFF. DNA for the CDR3: TGCGCCAGCAGCTTGGCGACAGGGTTGACCGGGGAGCTGTTTTTT.

Only a few counts were recorded for this clone. The gene calls are TRBV10-3 and TRBJ2-1; D may be TRBD1 (7 bases). From germline, CDR1 is ENHRY and CDR2 SYGVKD. This CDR3 has 15 residues. With 6 bases removed from V and 1 base from J, the gap between germline ends came to 13 bases. The CDR3 is CAISFQGGSYNEQFF. CDR3 DNA: TGTGCCATCAGCTTCCAGGGGGGATCCTACAATGAGCAGTTCTTC.

J is TRBJ1-5 and V is TRBV6-5; 9 bases are a match to TRBD1. CDR3 length: 15 residues. Germline V lookup: CDR1 MNHEY, CDR2 SVGAGI. The J segment lost 3 bases and the V segment lost 6 bases, leaving 6 bases of the junction unmatched. The chain's CDR3 is CASSPGQGHNQPQHF. The CDR3 DNA sequence: TGTGCCAGCAGCCCGGGACAGGGCCACAATCAGCCCCAGCATTTT.

The genes are TRBV6-1 and TRBJ2-6; 7 bases line up with TRBD1. J lost 5 bases, V lost 4 bases, and 8 bases had no gene match. CDR3 length: 16 residues. Germline V gene sequence: CDR1 MNHNS, CDR2 SASEGT. The CDR3 DNA reads as TGTGCCAGCAGTGGAGGGACAGCCCAGTGGGCCAACGTCCTGACTTTC. Translating gives CASSGGTAQWANVLTF.

The chain has TRBV6-5 and TRBJ1-1; TRBD1 is a possible D gene (6 bases). CDR3 size: 16 residues. Germline lookup yields CDR1 MNHEY and CDR2 SVGAGI. Deletions cut 4 bases from V and 3 bases from J, with 18 bases between. The CDR3 reads CASSSLGGHGYTEAFF. The DNA for the CDR3 is TGTGCCAGCAGTTCCTTGGGGGGGCACGGATACACTGAAGCTTTCTTT.

The rearrangement links TRBV28 to TRBJ1-1, with D perhaps TRBD1 (5 bases). CDR1 MDHEN and CDR2 SYDVKM come from the germline V gene. The length of the CDR3 is 15 residues. V was cut by 3 bases and J by 0 bases, with 11 bases left in between. The CDR3 DNA reads as TGTGCCAGCAGTTTGCCGGGGGATGTGAACACTGAAGCTTTCTTT. Amino acids: CASSLPGDVNTEAFF. Supplemented by reference TRBV28 and TRBJ1-1, the full variable domain reads DVKVTQSSRYLVKRTGEKVFLECVQDMDHENMFWYRQDPGLGLRLIYFSYDVKMKEKGDIPEGYSVSREKKERFSLILESASTNQTSMYLCASSLPGDVNTEAFFGQGTRLTVV.

J is TRBJ2-5 and V is TRBV7-2; 7 bases align to TRBD1. Germline V lookup: CDR1 SGHTA, CDR2 FQGNSA. The CDR3 spans 14 residues. J was trimmed by 6 bases and V by 5 bases; bases with no gene match: 9. The CDR3 region is CASSTTRGTKTQYF. DNA for the CDR3: TGTGCCAGCAGCACAACCAGGGGGACGAAGACCCAGTACTTC.

The chain employs TRBV7-9 and TRBJ1-1; D is ambiguous. CDR1 and CDR2 (germline): SEHNR, FQNEAQ (reference sequence). Trimming removed 6 bases at V and 3 bases at J, with 5 bases between. This CDR3 is 11 amino acids long. In DNA form, the CDR3 reads TGTGCCAGCAGAATCTACACTGAAGCTTTCTTT. Translated: CASRIYTEAFF.

The chain couples TRBV12-3 or TRBV12-4 to TRBJ1-1, with D tentatively TRBD1 (6 bases). The CDR3 is 13 amino acids. Trimming pared 5 bases from V and 1 base from J, leaving 8 bases between. CDR3 bases: TGTGCCAGCAGTCGGACAGCGAACACTGAAGCTTTCTTT. The encoded protein is CASSRTANTEAFF.

The chain links TRBV9 to TRBJ1-1; TRBD1 matches 8 bases. The V and J ends lost 4 bases and 5 bases, in that order; junction bases with no gene match: 13. The V gene's germline CDR1 is SGDLS and CDR2 YYNGEE. The CDR3 consists of 16 residues. The CDR3 loop is CASSPFRGTGRTEAFF. As DNA, the CDR3 is TGTGCCAGCAGCCCATTCCGTGGGACAGGCAGGACTGAAGCTTTCTTT.

The V gene is TRBV11-1, the J gene TRBJ2-5, with TRBD2 matching 13 bases. The V gene end was trimmed by 5 bases and the J gene end by 5 bases; junction bases not matched to a gene: 8. The CDR3 loop spans 16 amino acids. Germline CDR1 SGHAT, CDR2 FQDESV (reference sequence). In DNA form, the CDR3 reads TGTGCCAGCAGCGTCGGACTAGCGGGAGCTGGGGAGACCCAGTACTTC. It translates to CASSVGLAGAGETQYF.